These 27 T cell receptor beta chains share one sample of origin, sequenced in a study of Ad26.COV2.S vaccination and SARS-CoV-2 variants. Some clones are missing from TCRdb's copy, which holds only in-frame ones; the method was immunoSEQ multiplex PCR. The data contain 300,000 to 400,000 clones, 92% of them seen just once; the ten biggest clones take up 3.9%. The specimen comprised peripheral blood, sampled after recovery from COVID-19. The receptors come from a human donor who had recovered from COVID-19.

The genes are TRBV7-2 and TRBJ2-3; 10 bases map to TRBD2. Germline CDR1 and CDR2: SGHTA and FQGNSA. Trimming at V came to 6 bases and at J to 2 bases, leaving 5 bases not matched to a gene. The CDR3 is 15 residues long. The CDR3 sequence is CASSLSGGYTDTQYF. CDR3 in DNA: TGTGCCAGCAGTCTTAGCGGGGGGTACACAGATACGCAGTATTTT.

The rearrangement uses TRBV9 and TRBJ2-3; TRBD2 aligns across 8 bases. Germline CDR1 and CDR2: SGDLS and YYNGEE. This CDR3 has 12 residues. The ends lost 3 bases at V and 10 bases at J; junction bases unmatched: 4. For the CDR3, the DNA is TGTGCCAGCAGCGAAAATAGCGGGGCGCAGTATTTT. Encoded protein: CASSENSGAQYF.

This chain links TRBV9 with TRBJ1-2; D call uncertain. The CDR3 contains 15 residues. Trimming took off 2 bases at V and 1 base at J, with 12 bases between the two ends. Germline CDR1 and CDR2: SGDLS and YYNGEE. In nucleotides, the CDR3 is TGTGCCAGCAGCGTCAGCACAGCGTTTAACTATGGCTACACCTTC. It translates to CASSVSTAFNYGYTF.

This chain links TRBV7-9 with TRBJ1-6; D call uncertain. CDR3 length: 13 amino acids. The V gene lost 5 bases and the J gene lost 9 bases, with 11 bases spanning the gap. CDR1 SEHNR and CDR2 FQNEAQ come from the germline V gene (reference sequence). CDR3 region: CASSPGRASPLHF. The CDR3 DNA is TGTGCCAGCAGCCCCGGAAGGGCTTCACCCCTCCACTTT.

The chain recombines TRBV6-1 with TRBJ1-2; no reliable D call. Trimming stripped 1 base from V and 4 bases from J, with 13 bases between. The CDR3 length is 15 residues. Germline CDR1 MNHNS, CDR2 SASEGT. The CDR3 sequence is CASSEGLRALYGYTF. CDR3 bases: TGTGCCAGCAGTGAAGGACTAAGGGCCCTCTATGGCTACACCTTC.

This chain joins TRBV9 and TRBJ1-1; no clear D gene. The length of the CDR3 is 13 residues. The V end lost 0 bases, the J end lost 1 base, and 4 bases lay between the germline ends. Germline CDR1 and CDR2: SGDLS and YYNGEE. The DNA of the CDR3 is TGTGCCAGCAGCGTAGAAGAGAACACTGAAGCTTTCTTT. Encoded protein: CASSVEENTEAFF.

The chain has TRBV2 and TRBJ2-2; D uncertain. The CDR3 contains 16 residues. Germline CDR1 and CDR2: SNHLY and FYNNEI. The V end lost 4 bases, the J end lost 0 bases, and 12 bases lay between the germline ends. The CDR3 protein is CASSVVRQTNTGELFF. The CDR3 DNA follows: TGTGCCAGCAGTGTAGTCCGACAAACGAACACCGGGGAGCTGTTTTTT.

The gene calls are TRBV9 and TRBJ1-1; no reliable D call. Germline V lookup: CDR1 SGDLS, CDR2 YYNGEE. The CDR3 sequence is 14 residues long. With 0 bases removed from V and 1 base from J, the gap between germline ends came to 7 bases. The CDR3 region has the DNA TGTGCCAGCAGCGTAGGGCCCCCGAACACTGAAGCTTTCTTT. Translation gives CASSVGPPNTEAFF. The full variable domain, completed using reference TRBV9 and TRBJ1-1, is DSGVTQTPKHLITATGQRVTLRCSPRSGDLSVYWYQQSLDQGLQFLIQYYNGEERAKGNILERFSAQQFPDLHSELNLSSLELGDSALYFCASSVGPPNTEAFFGQGTRLTVV.

V gene TRBV4-3 combines with J gene TRBJ1-1; 7 positions agree with TRBD1. The CDR3 contains 15 residues. Losses at the gene ends were 3 bases for V and 4 bases for J; bases not matched to a gene: 8. Looked up from germline, CDR1 is LGHNA and CDR2 is YSLEER. CDR3 sequence (DNA): TGCGCCAGCAGCCAGCAGACAGGGTACGCCACTGAAGCTTTCTTT. Protein product: CASSQQTGYATEAFF.

The DNA of the CDR3 is TGCAGCGTTGAAGGACAGGCAACTAATGAAAAACTGTTTTTT. It yields the protein CSVEGQATNEKLFF. The chain links TRBV29-1 to TRBJ1-4, with TRBD1 as a possible D gene (6 bases). This CDR3 spans 14 amino acids. Germline assignment: CDR1 SQVTM and CDR2 ANQGSEA. Trimming left V 1 base short and J 0 bases short, with 6 bases between.

V gene TRBV29-1 combines with J gene TRBJ2-3, with D possibly called TRBD1 or TRBD2 (5 bases each). V dropped 7 bases and J dropped 0 bases, with 11 bases sitting between them. Germline loops: CDR1 SQVTM, CDR2 ANQGSEA. This CDR3 region has 13 residues. CDR3 DNA: TGCAGCGCGGACCGGGACAGCACAGATACGCAGTATTTT. This gives the protein CSADRDSTDTQYF.

V usage is TRBV7-9 and J usage is TRBJ1-2, with no clear D. Per germline, CDR1 SEHNR and CDR2 FQNEAQ (reference sequence). The CDR3 loop spans 13 amino acids. Trimming took 0 bases from V and 5 from J, leaving 7 bases between them. The CDR3 is CASSLAGGYGYTF. DNA of the CDR3: TGTGCCAGCAGCTTAGCGGGAGGGTATGGCTACACCTTC.

The chain couples TRBV19 to TRBJ2-4, with 9 bases lining up with TRBD1. The germline V gene encodes CDR1 LNHDA and CDR2 SQIVND (reference sequence). V trimming: 3 bases; J trimming: 3 bases; junction bases outside the gene matches: 12. This CDR3 comprises 18 residues. CDR3 sequence: CASSMGTGLELGKNIQYF. The CDR3, as DNA: TGTGCCAGTAGTATGGGGACAGGGCTTGAGCTAGGCAAAAACATTCAGTACTTC. The variable domain in full, with the rest retrieved from reference TRBV19 and TRBJ2-4, is DGGITQSPKYLFRKEGQNVTLSCEQNLNHDAMYWYRQDPGQGLRLIYYSQIVNDFQKGDIAEGYSVSREKKESFPLTVTSAQKNPTAFYLCASSMGTGLELGKNIQYFGAGTRLSVL.

The V gene is TRBV5-1, the J gene TRBJ2-5; possible D gene TRBD2, 6 bases. V lost 5 bases and J 5 bases, leaving 19 bases between the germline ends. The CDR3 length is 15 residues. Germline assignment: CDR1 SGHRS and CDR2 YFSETQ. The CDR3 sequence is CASRMSGTRGETQYF. The CDR3 nucleotides read TGCGCCAGCAGAATGTCAGGGACTCGAGGCGAGACCCAGTACTTC.

This sequence joins TRBV5-1 and TRBJ2-1; TRBD2 aligns across 12 bases. Germline values: CDR1 SGHRS, CDR2 YFSETQ. The ends lost 2 bases at V and 0 bases at J; junction bases unmatched: 6. This CDR3 has 18 residues. This CDR3 is CASSFGLAGRSSYNEQFF. The CDR3 bases are TGCGCCAGCAGCTTTGGACTAGCGGGGAGAAGCTCCTACAATGAGCAGTTCTTC. Together with reference TRBV5-1 and TRBJ2-1, the CDR3 gives the full variable domain: KAGVTQTPRYLIKTRGQQVTLSCSPISGHRSVSWYQQTPGQGLQFLFEYFSETQRNKGNFPGRFSGRQFSNSRSEMNVSTLELGDSALYLCASSFGLAGRSSYNEQFFGPGTRLTVL.

The chain carries TRBV25-1 and TRBJ2-7, with a tentative D call TRBD1 (6 bases). Germline loops: CDR1 MGHDK, CDR2 SYGVNS. This CDR3 is built from 13 residues. V lost 1 base to trimming and J lost 3 bases, with 7 bases between them. The DNA of the CDR3 is TGTGCCAGCAGTGAATCGACAGGCTACGAGCAGTACTTC. Translated, it gives CASSESTGYEQYF.

The chain joins TRBV11-2 to TRBJ1-1; TRBD1 agrees at 10 bases. CDR1 and CDR2 from the germline V gene are SGHAT and FQNNGV. Trimming cost V 5 bases and J 0 bases; bases outside gene matches: 9. The CDR3 consists of 17 residues. The CDR3 coding sequence is TGTGCCAGCAGCCCCAGACAGGGGGCGAACCTGAACACTGAAGCTTTCTTT. Amino acids: CASSPRQGANLNTEAFF. Full variable domain (remainder filled in from reference TRBV11-2 and TRBJ1-1): EAGVAQSPRYKIIEKRQSVAFWCNPISGHATLYWYQQILGQGPKLLIQFQNNGVVDDSQLPKDRFSAERLKGVDSTLKIQPAKLEDSAVYLCASSPRQGANLNTEAFFGQGTRLTVV.

This chain links TRBV5-4 with TRBJ1-2; TRBD1 agrees at 7 bases. Germline CDR1 reads SGHNT; CDR2 reads YYREEE (reference sequence). This CDR3 has 15 amino acids. V trimming: 4 bases; J trimming: 1 base; junction bases outside the gene matches: 7. CDR3: CASSPLGTDNYGYTF. The CDR3 DNA sequence: TGTGCCAGCAGCCCCCTTGGGACAGATAACTATGGCTACACCTTC.

Concerning this clone: This sequence is one base from a far larger clone and is likely a read error. J is TRBJ1-1 and V is TRBV9; D uncertain. There are 12 residues in the CDR3. Trimming stripped 4 bases from V and 1 base from J, with 5 bases between. Per the germline V gene, CDR1 is SGDLS and CDR2 is YYNGEE. Written as DNA, the CDR3 is TGTGCCAGCAGCCCCTCGAACACTGAAGCTTTCTTT. Translating gives CASSPSNTEAFF.

This chain joins TRBV6-2 or TRBV6-3 and TRBJ2-7, with D perhaps TRBD1 (6 bases). V was cut by 6 bases and J by 2 bases, with 14 bases left in between. Germline V gives CDR1 MNHEY, CDR2 SVGEGT. The CDR3 runs to 14 residues. The CDR3 DNA follows: TGTGCCAGCAGCCAACACAGGGATCCCTACGAGCAGTACTTC. Protein: CASSQHRDPYEQYF.

The J gene is TRBJ1-1, the V gene TRBV9; 9 bases match TRBD1. V shed 3 bases, J shed 1 base, and the junction held 1 base outside the gene matches. This CDR3 spans 14 amino acids. The germline CDR1 and CDR2 sequences are SGDLS and YYNGEE. The CDR3: CASSAGQGNTEAFF. CDR3 sequence (DNA): TGTGCCAGCAGCGCGGGACAGGGGAACACTGAAGCTTTCTTT.

The gene calls are TRBV9 and TRBJ2-2; 9 positions agree with TRBD2. The CDR3 consists of 14 residues. V lost 7 bases and J lost 4; bases outside the gene matches: 5. Germline assignment: CDR1 SGDLS and CDR2 YYNGEE. The DNA of the CDR3 is TGTGCCAGCGCGGGGGGGCAGGGCACCGGGGAGCTGTTTTTT. It translates to CASAGGQGTGELFF.

The CDR3 protein is CSVVWVNYGYTF. CDR3 DNA sequence: TGCAGCGTTGTCTGGGTTAACTATGGCTACACCTTC. The rearrangement uses TRBV29-1 and TRBJ1-2; D gene unclear. Looked up from germline, CDR1 is SQVTM and CDR2 is ANQGSEA. The V and J ends lost 4 bases and 1 base respectively, with 7 bases between them. This CDR3 is 12 amino acids long.

The chain carries TRBV19 and TRBJ2-6; D is unresolved. V dropped 7 bases and J dropped 0 bases, with 13 bases sitting between them. CDR3 size: 16 residues. Germline V CDR1 and CDR2: LNHDA, SQIVND (reference sequence). The CDR3 DNA follows: TGTGCCAGTACCCAATTTGACGGCTCTGGGGCCAACGTCCTGACTTTC. The encoded protein is CASTQFDGSGANVLTF.

The V gene is TRBV7-9, the J gene TRBJ1-1; D may be TRBD1 (5 bases). The CDR3 is 15 residues long. Trimming stripped 1 base from V and 0 bases from J, with 9 bases between. The germline V gene has CDR1 SEHNR and CDR2 FQNEAQ (reference sequence). The DNA for the CDR3 is TGTGCCAGCAGCTTAGGGACACAAATGAACACTGAAGCTTTCTTT. Amino acids: CASSLGTQMNTEAFF.

This CDR3 reads CASSYRGANTGELFF. The CDR3 nucleotides are TGTGCCAGTTCCTACAGAGGGGCCAACACCGGGGAGCTGTTTTTT. The chain links TRBV19 to TRBJ2-2, with D possibly called TRBD1 or TRBD2 (5 bases each). V was clipped by 8 bases and J by 2 bases, with 15 bases between them. This CDR3 contains 15 residues. Germline loops: CDR1 LNHDA, CDR2 SQIVND (reference sequence).

The chain is built from TRBV19 and TRBJ1-4, with D tentatively TRBD1 (5 bases). V gave up 8 bases and J gave up 8 bases, with 12 bases separating them. The CDR3 loop spans 12 amino acids. Germline lookup yields CDR1 LNHDA and CDR2 SQIVND (reference sequence). The CDR3 here is CASWEGREKLFF. The CDR3 DNA reads as TGTGCCAGTTGGGAGGGGCGGGAAAAACTGTTTTTT. The full variable domain, rest sourced from reference TRBV19 and TRBJ1-4, is DGGITQSPKYLFRKEGQNVTLSCEQNLNHDAMYWYRQDPGQGLRLIYYSQIVNDFQKGDIAEGYSVSREKKESFPLTVTSAQKNPTAFYLCASWEGREKLFFGSGTQLSVL.